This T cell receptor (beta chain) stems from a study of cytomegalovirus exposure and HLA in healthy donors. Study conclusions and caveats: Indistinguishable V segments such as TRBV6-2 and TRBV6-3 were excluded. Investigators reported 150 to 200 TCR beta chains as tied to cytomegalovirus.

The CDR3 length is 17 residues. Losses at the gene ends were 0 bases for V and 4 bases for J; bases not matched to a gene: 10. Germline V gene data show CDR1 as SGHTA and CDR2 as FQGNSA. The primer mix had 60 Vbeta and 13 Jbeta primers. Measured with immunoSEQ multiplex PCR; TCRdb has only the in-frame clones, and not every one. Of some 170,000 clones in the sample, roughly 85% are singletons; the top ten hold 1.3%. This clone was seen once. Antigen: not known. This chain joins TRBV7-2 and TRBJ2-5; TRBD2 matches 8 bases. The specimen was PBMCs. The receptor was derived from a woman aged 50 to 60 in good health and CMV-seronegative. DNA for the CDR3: TGTGCCAGCAGCTTAGCGCTCCGGGTAGCGGGAAGAGAGACCCAGTACTTC. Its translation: CASSLALRVAGRETQYF.